The 19 T cell receptor beta chains listed next were all sequenced from one sample in a study of a mutant IDH1 vaccine in newly diagnosed glioma. Time point here: baseline, week 1 (first vaccination visit). The treatment denotes: pre-vaccination baseline after standard-of-care therapy. Only in-frame clones appear in the TCRdb table, and some are missing; sequencing was by immunoSEQ multiplex PCR. The table lists some 70,000 clones, around 79% of them singletons. The sample consisted of PBMCs, taken from a glioma patient treated with radiotherapy, temozolomide or both. The receptor set was obtained from a man over 45 with glioma.

The sample holds a few counts of this clone. The chain recombines TRBV15 with TRBJ1-6; possible D gene TRBD1, 5 bases. The CDR3 has 14 amino acids. Germline values: CDR1 LNHNV, CDR2 YYDKDF (reference sequence). The V end lost 2 bases, the J end lost 9 bases, and 11 bases lay between the germline ends. The CDR3 reads CATSRQGGTSPLHF. DNA of the CDR3: TGTGCCACCAGCAGACAGGGAGGTACTTCACCCCTCCACTTT. Full variable domain (rest looked up from reference TRBV15 and TRBJ1-6): DAMVIQNPRYQVTQFGKPVTLSCSQTLNHNVMYWYQQKSSQAPKLLFHYYDKDFNNEADTPDNFQSRRPNTSFCFLDIRSPGLGDTAMYLCATSRQGGTSPLHFGNGTRLTVT.

The rearrangement links TRBV15 to TRBJ1-1, with unresolved D. CDR1 is LNHNV and CDR2 is YYDKDF in the germline V gene (reference sequence). V dropped 4 bases and J dropped 5 bases, with 8 bases sitting between them. The CDR3 totals 12 residues. Written as DNA, the CDR3 is TGTGCCACCAGCACCGGGGTGACTGAAGCTTTCTTT. Its translation is CATSTGVTEAFF.

The V and J genes are TRBV5-4 and TRBJ2-2; D gene unclear. Germline V gene lookup returns CDR1 SGHNT and CDR2 YYREEE (reference sequence). V lost 3 bases to trimming and J lost 0 bases, with 9 bases between them. The CDR3 sequence is 15 residues long. The CDR3 DNA reads TGTGCCAGCAGCTCCGACCCCACGAACACCGGGGAGCTGTTTTTT. This encodes CASSSDPTNTGELFF.

The chain has TRBV14 and TRBJ2-1; D not certain. The CDR3 is made up of 16 amino acids. The V gene lost 0 bases and the J gene lost 2 bases, with 11 bases spanning the gap. The germline CDR1 and CDR2 sequences are SGHDN and FVKESK. The DNA of the CDR3 is TGTGCCAGCAGCCAAGATCTTGCTAGAACCTACAATGAGCAGTTCTTC. It is translated as CASSQDLARTYNEQFF. Together with reference TRBV14 and TRBJ2-1, the CDR3 gives the full variable domain: EAGVTQFPSHSVIEKGQTVTLRCDPISGHDNLYWYRRVMGKEIKFLLHFVKESKQDESGMPNNRFLAERTGGTYSTLKVQPAELEDSGVYFCASSQDLARTYNEQFFGPGTRLTVL.

This sequence joins TRBV5-1 and TRBJ1-1; D is perhaps TRBD1 (5 bases). V dropped 2 bases and J dropped 1 base, with 9 bases sitting between them. The CDR3 is 14 amino acids. The V gene's germline CDR1 is SGHRS and CDR2 YFSETQ. In DNA, the CDR3 is TGCGCCAGCAGCTTATCGGGGGGGAACACTGAAGCTTTCTTT. Its translation: CASSLSGGNTEAFF. The variable domain in full, with the rest retrieved from reference TRBV5-1 and TRBJ1-1, is KAGVTQTPRYLIKTRGQQVTLSCSPISGHRSVSWYQQTPGQGLQFLFEYFSETQRNKGNFPGRFSGRQFSNSRSEMNVSTLELGDSALYLCASSLSGGNTEAFFGQGTRLTVV.

This clone turned up a few times. The V gene is TRBV9, the J gene TRBJ1-1; tentative D call: TRBD1 (6 bases). V gave up 9 bases and J gave up 4 bases, with 16 bases separating them. CDR3 length: 13 amino acids. Germline values: CDR1 SGDLS, CDR2 YYNGEE. CDR3 coding DNA: TGTGCCAACATCAAGGGGGGTGCCACTGAAGCTTTCTTT. This gives the protein CANIKGGATEAFF.

The genes are TRBV30 and TRBJ2-1; D unresolved. Germline CDR1 is GTSNPN and CDR2 is SVGIG (reference sequence). The CDR3 is made up of 15 amino acids. Between the trimmed V and J ends, which lost 2 bases and 7 bases, there was a span of 18 bases. DNA of the CDR3: TGTGCCTGGAGTCCCCCGGGCAGTTGGAGAAATGAGCAGTTCTTC. This gives the protein CAWSPPGSWRNEQFF.

The V call is TRBV7-2, the J call TRBJ1-1, with D tentatively TRBD1 (6 bases). The CDR3 sequence is 15 residues long. The V gene's germline CDR1 is SGHTA and CDR2 FQGNSA. Trimming removed 5 bases at V and 1 base at J, with 14 bases between. The CDR3 coding sequence is TGTGCCAGCAGCAACCTGGGGGGCGGGAACACTGAAGCTTTCTTT. Translated, it gives CASSNLGGGNTEAFF.

V usage is TRBV7-2 and J usage is TRBJ2-3; 12 bases line up with TRBD2. Germline V gives CDR1 SGHTA, CDR2 FQGNSA. This CDR3 contains 16 residues. Trimming took 4 bases from V and 2 from J; bases not matched to a gene: 4. The CDR3 spells CASSSRTSGATDTQYF. The CDR3 DNA follows: TGTGCCAGCAGCTCTCGGACTAGCGGGGCCACAGATACGCAGTATTTT.

The genes are TRBV6-6 and TRBJ2-5; the D gene is possibly TRBD2 (6 bases). Trimming took 5 bases from V and 1 from J, leaving 11 bases between them. The CDR3 runs to 14 residues. Germline CDR1 is MNHNY and CDR2 is SVGAGI (reference sequence). CDR3 in amino acids: CASSSLAVQETQYF. The DNA for the CDR3 is TGTGCCAGCAGTAGTTTAGCGGTCCAAGAGACCCAGTACTTC.

The V and J genes are TRBV9 and TRBJ2-1, with D perhaps matching TRBD1 or TRBD2 (5 bases each). Looked up from germline, CDR1 is SGDLS and CDR2 is YYNGEE. Trimming left V 0 bases short and J 1 base short, with 8 bases between. CDR3 length equals 15 residues. CDR3 sequence: CASSVDGGSYNEQFF. The CDR3 bases are TGTGCCAGCAGCGTAGATGGGGGTTCCTACAATGAGCAGTTCTTC.

The chain employs TRBV5-1 and TRBJ2-7; the D gene could be TRBD1 or TRBD2 (5 bases each). The V end lost 4 bases, the J end lost 0 bases, and 11 bases lay between the germline ends. The germline V gene has CDR1 SGHRS and CDR2 YFSETQ. This CDR3 is 14 amino acids long. As DNA, the CDR3 is TGCGCCAGCAGCGGGGACCTCAGCTCCTACGAGCAGTACTTC. Protein: CASSGDLSSYEQYF.

CDR3 region: CASRPDRGNNSPLHF. CDR3 in DNA: TGCGCCAGCAGACCCGACAGGGGAAATAATTCACCCCTCCACTTT. J is TRBJ1-6 and V is TRBV10-2; 8 nucleotides align to TRBD1. CDR1 WSHSY and CDR2 SAAADI come from the germline V gene. The ends lost 6 bases at V and 5 bases at J; junction bases unmatched: 6. This CDR3 comprises 15 residues.

This chain uses TRBV29-1 with TRBJ2-1, with D perhaps matching TRBD1 (5 bases). The germline V gene encodes CDR1 SQVTM and CDR2 ANQGSEA. This CDR3 contains 13 residues. Trimming left V 7 bases short and J 0 bases short, with 10 bases between. The CDR3 bases are TGCAGCGCCTTAGGGGCCTCCTACAATGAGCAGTTCTTC. It encodes CSALGASYNEQFF.

Points on this clone: The sample contains more than one DNA sequence encoding this CDR3. This chain connects TRBV30 to TRBJ1-5, with D possibly TRBD1 on 5 matching bases. V was trimmed by 0 bases and J by 4 bases, leaving 7 bases between them. Germline CDR1 and CDR2: GTSNPN and SVGIG (reference sequence). CDR3 length: 13 amino acids. The CDR3 reads CAWSVGGNQPQHF. In DNA form, the CDR3 reads TGTGCCTGGAGTGTGGGGGGTAATCAGCCCCAGCATTTT. The full variable domain, rest sourced from reference TRBV30 and TRBJ1-5, is SQTIHQWPATLVQPVGSPLSLECTVEGTSNPNLYWYRQAAGRGLQLLFYSVGIGQISSEVPQNLSASRPQDRQFILSSKKLLLSDSGFYLCAWSVGGNQPQHFGDGTRLSIL.

This rearrangement joins TRBV7-9 to TRBJ1-5; 7 bases are shared with TRBD1. With V trimmed by 5 bases and J by 3 bases, 4 bases remained unmatched. Germline lookup yields CDR1 SEHNR and CDR2 FQNEAQ (reference sequence). The CDR3 runs 14 residues. This CDR3 reads CASSRGQINQPQHF. In DNA, the CDR3 is TGTGCCAGCAGCCGGGGACAGATCAATCAGCCCCAGCATTTT.

This rearrangement joins TRBV29-1 to TRBJ2-1; no clear D. Deletions cut 8 bases from V and 4 bases from J, with 15 bases between. The CDR3 is made up of 13 amino acids. Germline assignment: CDR1 SQVTM and CDR2 ANQGSEA. The CDR3 DNA reads TGCAGCTTCTGGACCCCCCCATACAATGAGCAGTTCTTC. It specifies CSFWTPPYNEQFF.

The V call is TRBV7-9, the J call TRBJ2-1, with D uncertain. V dropped 5 bases and J dropped 6 bases, with 11 bases sitting between them. In germline, CDR1 is SEHNR, CDR2 FQNEAQ (reference sequence). This CDR3 has 13 residues. CDR3 bases: TGTGCCAGCAGCCCCCAAGCGACCAATGAGCAGTTCTTC. Its translation: CASSPQATNEQFF.

The chain recombines TRBV29-1 with TRBJ1-1; the match to TRBD1 covers 9 bases. The trim removed 6 bases at V and 0 bases at J, leaving 5 bases unmatched. The CDR3 is 14 amino acids. Germline-derived CDR1 and CDR2 are SQVTM and ANQGSEA. The CDR3 region is CSVKGQGMNTEAFF. The CDR3 DNA sequence: TGCAGCGTCAAAGGACAGGGGATGAACACTGAAGCTTTCTTT.